These T cell receptor beta chains were read from a single sample in a study of T cells after yellow fever vaccination. TCRdb analysed the 5' RACE reads with MiXCR anew, one entry per CDR3 protein. The sample has 300,000 to 400,000 distinct CDR3 sequences, roughly 8.3% seen once. Sample: PBMCs, taken roughly 46 days after the first yellow fever vaccination. These TCRs come from a man aged 18 to 30 who received the YFV17D yellow fever vaccine. CDR3s include the opening cysteine and the closing phenylalanine or tryptophan. A D gene is named only where the DNA matches it firmly. Size values are once, few and many counts, or a class for expanded clones, and some rows have none.

clone_size	d_call	j_call	v_call	cdr3_aa	cdr3_nt
few	TRBD2	TRBJ2-5	TRBV6-2/TRBV6-3	CASSYGRGSGAETQYF	TGTGCCAGCAGTTACGGGCGGGGTAGCGGGGCAGAGACCCAGTACTTC
medium-sized	.	TRBJ2-7	TRBV29-1	CSVEGGVSYEQYF	TGCAGCGTTGAAGGTGGGGTCTCCTACGAGCAGTACTTC
.	.	TRBJ2-4	TRBV27	CASTPRGRYKNIQYF	TGTGCCAGCACTCCTCGGGGGCGGTACAAAAACATTCAGTACTTC
many	.	TRBJ2-3	TRBV7-2	CASSPSGGRDTQYF	TGTGCCAGCAGCCCTAGTGGGGGACGGGATACGCAGTATTTT
.	.	TRBJ2-6	TRBV3-1	CASSPLGRDSGANVLTF	TGTGCCAGCAGCCCCCTAGGGCGGGACTCTGGGGCCAACGTCCTGACTTTC
many	TRBD1	TRBJ2-3	TRBV5-4	CASSLGQGADTQYF	TGTGCCAGCAGCTTAGGACAGGGGGCAGATACGCAGTATTTT
few	.	TRBJ2-5	TRBV29-1	CSVAEAGRRAETQYF	TGCAGCGTTGCAGAGGCAGGGCGAAGGGCAGAGACCCAGTACTTC
.	.	TRBJ1-6	TRBV2	CATITGDRSPLHF	TGTGCCACCATCACGGGGGACCGTTCACCCCTCCACTTT
.	.	TRBJ1-2	TRBV10-3	CAISESGGYTF	TGTGCCATCAGTGAGTCTGGAGGCTACACCTTC
many	.	TRBJ1-5	TRBV28	CASRPPDRINQPQHF	TGTGCCAGCAGACCCCCTGACAGAATCAATCAGCCCCAGCATTTT
many	.	TRBJ2-2	TRBV12-3/TRBV12-4	CASSPLSGELFF	TGTGCCAGCAGCCCTCTATCCGGGGAGCTGTTTTTT
few	.	TRBJ2-7	TRBV30	CAWSVPRLRYEQYF	TGTGCCTGGAGTGTACCCAGGCTCCGTTACGAGCAGTACTTC
.	.	TRBJ1-2	TRBV5-1	CASSPLIRGKGGYTF	TGCGCCAGCAGCCCCCTCATTAGGGGCAAGGGTGGCTACACCTTC
few	.	TRBJ2-1	TRBV20-1	CSAREGVSLINEQFF	TGCAGTGCTCGAGAGGGGGTCTCGTTGATCAATGAGCAGTTCTTC
.	.	TRBJ2-5	TRBV12-3/TRBV12-4	CASSVRRGETQYF	TGTGCCAGCAGTGTTCGTCGGGGAGAGACCCAGTACTTC
many	.	TRBJ2-1	TRBV5-1	CASSEASAGNEQFF	TGCGCCAGCAGCGAGGCTTCGGCGGGGAATGAGCAGTTCTTC
few	TRBD1	TRBJ1-1	TRBV7-2	CASSERQGLIAFF	TGTGCCAGCAGCGAAAGACAGGGATTAATAGCTTTCTTT
once	.	TRBJ2-3	TRBV5-6	CASSLPQASATDTQYF	TGTGCCAGCAGCTTACCTCAGGCCTCCGCCACAGATACGCAGTATTTT
.	TRBD1	TRBJ2-2	TRBV11-1	CASSPQRGQNTGELFF	TGTGCCAGCAGCCCCCAGAGGGGGCAGAACACCGGGGAGCTGTTTTTT
.	.	TRBJ1-1	TRBV6-5	CASSYGSNTEAFF	TGTGCCAGCAGTTACGGCAGCAACACTGAAGCTTTCTTT
few	.	TRBJ1-5	TRBV7-8	CASSADLKDQPQHF	TGTGCCAGCAGCGCCGACCTCAAAGATCAGCCCCAGCATTTT
.	TRBD1	TRBJ1-6	TRBV5-4	CASSRGQGKNSPLHF	TGTGCCAGCAGCCGAGGACAGGGAAAAAATTCACCCCTCCACTTT
.	TRBD1	TRBJ2-3	TRBV12-3/TRBV12-4	CASSLVDRSSTDTQYF	TGTGCCAGCAGTTTAGTGGACAGGTCTAGCACAGATACGCAGTATTTT
.	TRBD1	TRBJ1-1	TRBV9	CASSSGQGVHTEAFF	TGTGCCAGCAGCTCTGGACAGGGGGTCCACACTGAAGCTTTCTTT
.	.	TRBJ2-3	TRBV5-6	CASSLVGTQRAAQYF	TGTGCCAGCAGCTTGGTAGGGACTCAGAGGGCGGCGCAGTATTTT
.	.	TRBJ1-1	TRBV5-1	CASSSGPGTRNTEAFF	TGCGCCAGCAGCTCGGGACCTGGGACACGGAACACTGAAGCTTTCTTT
.	TRBD1	TRBJ2-5	TRBV4-3	CASSQVTGGFETQYF	TGCGCCAGCAGCCAAGTGACAGGGGGCTTTGAGACCCAGTACTTC